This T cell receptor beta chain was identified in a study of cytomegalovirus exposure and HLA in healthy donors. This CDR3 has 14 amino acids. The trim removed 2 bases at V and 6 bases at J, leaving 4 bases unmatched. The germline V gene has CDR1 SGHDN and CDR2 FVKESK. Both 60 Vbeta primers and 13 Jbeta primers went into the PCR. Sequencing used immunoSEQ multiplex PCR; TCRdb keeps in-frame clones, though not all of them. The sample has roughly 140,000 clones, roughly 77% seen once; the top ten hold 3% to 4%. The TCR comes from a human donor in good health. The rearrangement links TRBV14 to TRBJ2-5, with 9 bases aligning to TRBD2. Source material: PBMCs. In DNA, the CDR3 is TGTGCCAGCAGCCAACAGCGGGGGGCGAAGACCCAGTACTTC. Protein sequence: CASSQQRGAKTQYF.